This note documents a single TCR beta chain sequence. No cognate antigen has been identified for it. No base quality values were provided; no much bigger clone lies one nucleotide off. The germline ends are 11 bases apart after V is trimmed by 6 bases and J by 5 bases. Inclusive of the bounding cysteine and phenylalanine, the CDR3 is 14 residues long. Only the CDR3 region is kept as DNA, spanning 42 bases read in frame from base 1. As encoded in the germline V gene, CDR1 is MRHNA while CDR2 is SNTAGT. The source of the sample is a study of blood T cell repertoires in COVID-19 (TCRdb year 2020). In the study overall: Samples covering the acute and convalescent phases of COVID-19 were provided by collaborators in the United States, Italy and Spain. The prospective study material was composed of cDNA or gDNA derived from T cells, B-cell-depleted T cells, or PBMCs. The dataset comprised deeply sampled blood TCRbeta repertoires from subjects exposed to, actively infected with, or recovered from COVID-19. The repertoires were released in a freely available public database intended as a resource for research on the immune response to SARS-CoV-2. Samples were obtained from the ongoing ImmuneRACE study (first 160 participants) and from about 1,300 subjects provided by 6 global collaborators. Sample metadata almost always included a de-identified subject ID, COVID-19 status, age in years and sex. HLA class I and class II types, where available, came from metadata supplied by the sample provider rather than from assay-based typing. Overall study results and their limits: The amount of clinical and demographic metadata varied by source and participant and was provided uncurated.

TCRbeta CDR3 regions were amplified from genomic DNA using the immunoSEQ Assay, a bias-controlled multiplex PCR. On the study's bioinformatics: The number of nucleated cells in each sample was estimated from the amplification of reference gene primers within the assay. To quantify the absolute abundance of each unique TCRbeta CDR3 rearrangement, sequence reads were collapsed and filtered. For each sample, productive Simpson clonality was calculated as the square root of Simpson's diversity index over productive rearrangements. Here the immuneACCESS table is served through TCRdb, limited to in-frame sequences with V and J called. Missing clones are a known gap in these copies; in checked studies unresolved V genes cover under half, and the rest lacks a known reason. That table supplies the V and J calls and clone size; D and trimming were determined from the DNA. The sample records around 150,000 clones, 85% to 95% of which are singletons. The top ten clonotypes cover 4.5% to 5.5% of the sample.

Each collaborating institution followed its own protocols to collect whole blood in K2EDTA tubes. For TCRbeta analysis, collaborators shipped samples in one of three forms: frozen whole blood, isolated PBMCs, or DNA extracted from either of those sample types. The V gene is TRBV6-4 and the J gene is TRBJ1-6; TRBD1 might be the D gene, on 6 matching bases. Sequences were obtained from peripheral blood. This TCR came from a woman between 45 and 60 years old with acute or convalescent COVID-19. The base sequence is TGTGCCAGCAGATTACAGGGTGATAATTCACCCCTCCACTTT. It is translated as CASRLQGDNSPLHF.